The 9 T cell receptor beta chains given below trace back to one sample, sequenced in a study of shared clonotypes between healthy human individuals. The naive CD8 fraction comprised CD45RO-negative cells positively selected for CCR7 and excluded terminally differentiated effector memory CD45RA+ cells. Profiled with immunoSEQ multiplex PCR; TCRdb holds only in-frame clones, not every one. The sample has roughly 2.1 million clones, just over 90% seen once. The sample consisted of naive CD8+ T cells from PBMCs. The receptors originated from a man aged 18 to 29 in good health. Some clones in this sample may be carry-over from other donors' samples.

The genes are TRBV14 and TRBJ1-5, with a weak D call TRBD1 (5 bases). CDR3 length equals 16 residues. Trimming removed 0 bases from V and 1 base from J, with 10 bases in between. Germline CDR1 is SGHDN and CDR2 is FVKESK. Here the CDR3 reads CASSQEEGRSNQPQHF. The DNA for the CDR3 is TGTGCCAGCAGCCAAGAAGAGGGGAGGAGCAATCAGCCCCAGCATTTT.

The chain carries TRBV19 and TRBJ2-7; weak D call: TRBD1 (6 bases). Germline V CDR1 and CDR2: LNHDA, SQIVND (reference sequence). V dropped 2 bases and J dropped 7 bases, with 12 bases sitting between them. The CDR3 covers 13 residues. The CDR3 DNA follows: TGTGCCAGTAGTATATTCAGGGGACGGGAGCAGTACTTC. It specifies CASSIFRGREQYF.

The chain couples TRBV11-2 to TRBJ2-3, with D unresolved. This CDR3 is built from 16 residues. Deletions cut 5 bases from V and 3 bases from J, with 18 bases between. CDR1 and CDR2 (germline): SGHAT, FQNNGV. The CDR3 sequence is CASSQTGRLKTDTQYF. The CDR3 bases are TGTGCCAGCAGCCAAACCGGACGGCTTAAAACAGATACGCAGTATTTT.

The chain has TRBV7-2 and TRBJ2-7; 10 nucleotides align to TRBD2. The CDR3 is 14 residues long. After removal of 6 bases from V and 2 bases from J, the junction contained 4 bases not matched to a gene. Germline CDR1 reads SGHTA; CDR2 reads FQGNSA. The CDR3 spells CASSWTSGPYEQYF. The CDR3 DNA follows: TGTGCCAGCAGTTGGACTAGCGGTCCCTACGAGCAGTACTTC.

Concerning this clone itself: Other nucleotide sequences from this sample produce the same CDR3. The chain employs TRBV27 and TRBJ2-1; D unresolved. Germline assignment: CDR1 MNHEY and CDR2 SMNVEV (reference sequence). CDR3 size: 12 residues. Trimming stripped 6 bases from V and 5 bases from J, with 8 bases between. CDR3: CASSQRNNEQFF. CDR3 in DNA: TGTGCCAGCAGCCAGCGAAACAATGAGCAGTTCTTC.

This CDR3 reads CASSDHPGLTNEQFF. For the CDR3, the DNA is TGTGCCAGCAGCGATCACCCGGGACTCACGAATGAGCAGTTCTTC. The chain uses TRBV2 and TRBJ2-1; D may be TRBD2 (6 bases). V was trimmed by 6 bases and J by 7 bases, leaving 19 bases between them. This CDR3 is built from 15 residues. CDR1 is SNHLY and CDR2 is FYNNEI in the germline V gene.

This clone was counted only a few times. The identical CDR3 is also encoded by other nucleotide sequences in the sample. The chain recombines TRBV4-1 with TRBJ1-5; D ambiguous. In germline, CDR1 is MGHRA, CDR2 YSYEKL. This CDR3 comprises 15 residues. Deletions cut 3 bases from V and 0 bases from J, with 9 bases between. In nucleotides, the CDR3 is TGCGCCAGCAGCCAGGCTGTGAATAGCAATCAGCCCCAGCATTTT. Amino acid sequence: CASSQAVNSNQPQHF.

The CDR3 DNA follows: TGTGCCAGCAGCGTAGCCCCCCTAGCAGCGGGAGGGTTGAGCCCTGGGGCCAACGTCCTGACTTTC. Translating gives CASSVAPLAAGGLSPGANVLTF. This chain links TRBV9 with TRBJ2-6, with 10 positions matching TRBD2. The CDR3 loop spans 22 amino acids. V trimming: 0 bases; J trimming: 2 bases; junction bases outside the gene matches: 17. Germline CDR1 and CDR2: SGDLS and YYNGEE.

CDR3 bases: TGTGCCAGCAGCTTAGGAAGGTACGCGGAGTACTTC. It yields the protein CASSLGRYAEYF. This sequence joins TRBV11-2 and TRBJ2-7; D unresolved. Germline-derived CDR1 and CDR2 are SGHAT and FQNNGV. V lost 1 base to trimming and J lost 11 bases, with 12 bases between them. The CDR3 totals 12 residues.